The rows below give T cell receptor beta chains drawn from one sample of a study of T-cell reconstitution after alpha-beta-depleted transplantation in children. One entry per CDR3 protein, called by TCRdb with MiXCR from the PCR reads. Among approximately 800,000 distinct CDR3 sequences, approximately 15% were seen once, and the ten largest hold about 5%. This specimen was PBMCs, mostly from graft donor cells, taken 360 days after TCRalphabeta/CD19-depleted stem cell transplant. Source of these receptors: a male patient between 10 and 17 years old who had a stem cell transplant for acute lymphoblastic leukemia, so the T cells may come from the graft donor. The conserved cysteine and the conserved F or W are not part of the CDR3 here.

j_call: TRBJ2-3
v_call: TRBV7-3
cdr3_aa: ASSFPPGTGDTDTQY

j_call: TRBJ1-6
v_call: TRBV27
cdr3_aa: ASQLGQPNSPLH

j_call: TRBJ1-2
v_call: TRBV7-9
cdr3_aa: ASSVGKKDYGYT

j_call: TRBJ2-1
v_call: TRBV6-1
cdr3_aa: ASSGFGEVGYNEQF

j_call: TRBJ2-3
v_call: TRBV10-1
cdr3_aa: ASSLAGDRADTQY

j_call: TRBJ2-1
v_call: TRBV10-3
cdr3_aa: AISEYSVRQHNEQF

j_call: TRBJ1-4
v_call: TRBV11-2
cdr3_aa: ASSSAGLNEKLF

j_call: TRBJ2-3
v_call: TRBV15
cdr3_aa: ATSGTSATRRSTDTQY

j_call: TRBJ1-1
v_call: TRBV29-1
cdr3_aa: SVVWTGAF

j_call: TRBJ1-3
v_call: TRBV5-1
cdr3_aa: ASSFTSGVSGNTIY

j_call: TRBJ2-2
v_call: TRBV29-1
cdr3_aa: SVEGDLRTGELF

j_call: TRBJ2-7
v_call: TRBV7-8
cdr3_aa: ASSRLGTSGTYEQY

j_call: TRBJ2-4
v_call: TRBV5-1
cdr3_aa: ASSPSRTGLAKNIQY

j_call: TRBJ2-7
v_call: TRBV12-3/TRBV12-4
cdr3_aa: ASSLRDSGSYEQY

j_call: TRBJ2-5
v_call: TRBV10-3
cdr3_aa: AIRSGGKETQY

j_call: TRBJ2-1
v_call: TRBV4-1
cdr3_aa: ASSRSMIGSSYNEQF